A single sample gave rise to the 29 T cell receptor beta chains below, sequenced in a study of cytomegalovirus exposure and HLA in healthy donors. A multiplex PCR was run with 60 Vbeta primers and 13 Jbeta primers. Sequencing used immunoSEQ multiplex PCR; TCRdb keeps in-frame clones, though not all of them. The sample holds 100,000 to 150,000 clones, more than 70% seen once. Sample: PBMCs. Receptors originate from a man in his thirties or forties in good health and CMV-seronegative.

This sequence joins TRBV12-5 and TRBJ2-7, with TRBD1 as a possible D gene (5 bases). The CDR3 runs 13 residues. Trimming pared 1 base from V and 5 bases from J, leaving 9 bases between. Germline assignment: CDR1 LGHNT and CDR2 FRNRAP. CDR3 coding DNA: TGTGCTAGTGGTTTGGGTTCAGGGAACGAGCAGTACTTC. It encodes CASGLGSGNEQYF. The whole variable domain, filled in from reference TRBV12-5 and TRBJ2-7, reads DARVTQTPRHKVTEMGQEVTMRCQPILGHNTVFWYRQTMMQGLELLAYFRNRAPLDDSGMPKDRFSAEMPDATLATLKIQPSEPRDSAVYFCASGLGSGNEQYFGPGTRLTVT.

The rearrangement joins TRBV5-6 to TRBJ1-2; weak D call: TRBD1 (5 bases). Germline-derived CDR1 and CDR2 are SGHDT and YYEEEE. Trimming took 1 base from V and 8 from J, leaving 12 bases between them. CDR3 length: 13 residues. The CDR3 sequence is CASSLWGGLGYTF. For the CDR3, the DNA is TGTGCCAGCAGCTTGTGGGGGGGACTGGGCTACACCTTC.

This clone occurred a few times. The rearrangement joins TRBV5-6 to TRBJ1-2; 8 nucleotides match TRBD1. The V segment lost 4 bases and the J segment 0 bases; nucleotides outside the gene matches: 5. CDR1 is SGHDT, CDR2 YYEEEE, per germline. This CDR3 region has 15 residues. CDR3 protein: CASSPTGGANYGYTF. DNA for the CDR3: TGTGCCAGCAGCCCAACAGGGGGAGCTAACTATGGCTACACCTTC.

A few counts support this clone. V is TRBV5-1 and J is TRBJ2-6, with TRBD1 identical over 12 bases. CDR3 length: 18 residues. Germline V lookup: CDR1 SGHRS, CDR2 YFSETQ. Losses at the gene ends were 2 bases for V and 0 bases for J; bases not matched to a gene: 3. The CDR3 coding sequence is TGCGCCAGCAGCTTAGGGACAGGGGGCAGCTCTGGGGCCAACGTCCTGACTTTC. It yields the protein CASSLGTGGSSGANVLTF. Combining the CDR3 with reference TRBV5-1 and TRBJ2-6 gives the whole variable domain KAGVTQTPRYLIKTRGQQVTLSCSPISGHRSVSWYQQTPGQGLQFLFEYFSETQRNKGNFPGRFSGRQFSNSRSEMNVSTLELGDSALYLCASSLGTGGSSGANVLTFGAGSRLTVL.

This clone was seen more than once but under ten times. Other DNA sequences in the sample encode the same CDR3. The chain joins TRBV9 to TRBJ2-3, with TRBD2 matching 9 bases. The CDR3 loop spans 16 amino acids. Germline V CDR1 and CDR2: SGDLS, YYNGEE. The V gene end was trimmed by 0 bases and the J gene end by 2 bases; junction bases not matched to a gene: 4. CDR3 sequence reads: CASSVGLAGTTDTQYF. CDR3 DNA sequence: TGTGCCAGCAGCGTAGGTCTAGCGGGGACCACAGATACGCAGTATTTT.

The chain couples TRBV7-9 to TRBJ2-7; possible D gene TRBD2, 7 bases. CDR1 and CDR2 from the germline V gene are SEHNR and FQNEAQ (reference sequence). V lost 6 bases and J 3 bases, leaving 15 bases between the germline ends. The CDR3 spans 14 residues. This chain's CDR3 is CASRRGGGNYEQYF. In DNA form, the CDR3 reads TGTGCCAGCAGGCGGGGAGGGGGGAACTACGAGCAGTACTTC.

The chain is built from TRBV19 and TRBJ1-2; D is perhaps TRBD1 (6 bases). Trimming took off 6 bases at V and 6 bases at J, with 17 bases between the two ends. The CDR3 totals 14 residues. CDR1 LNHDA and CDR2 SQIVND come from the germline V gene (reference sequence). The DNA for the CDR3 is TGTGCCAGTAGCGAAAACAGGGATCTCGATGGCTACACCTTC. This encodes CASSENRDLDGYTF.

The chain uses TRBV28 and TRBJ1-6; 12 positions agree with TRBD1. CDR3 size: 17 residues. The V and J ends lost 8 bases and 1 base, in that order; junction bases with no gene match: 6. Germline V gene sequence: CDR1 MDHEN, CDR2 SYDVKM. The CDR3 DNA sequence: TGTGCCAGCGAGGGACAGGGGGCGATATCCTATAATTCACCCCTCCACTTT. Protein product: CASEGQGAISYNSPLHF.

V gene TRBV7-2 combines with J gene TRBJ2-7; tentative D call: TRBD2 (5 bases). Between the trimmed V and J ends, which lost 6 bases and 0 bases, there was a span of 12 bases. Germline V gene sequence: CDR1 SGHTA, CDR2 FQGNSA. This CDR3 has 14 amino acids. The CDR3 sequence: CASSQRYRSYEQYF. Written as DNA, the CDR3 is TGTGCCAGCAGTCAGCGGTACCGCTCCTACGAGCAGTACTTC.

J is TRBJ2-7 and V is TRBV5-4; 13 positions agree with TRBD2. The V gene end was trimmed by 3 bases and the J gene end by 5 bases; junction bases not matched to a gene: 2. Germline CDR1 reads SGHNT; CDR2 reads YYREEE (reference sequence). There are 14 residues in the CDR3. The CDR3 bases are TGTGCCAGCAGCTCACTAGCGGGGGGGGACGAGCAGTACTTC. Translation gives CASSSLAGGDEQYF.

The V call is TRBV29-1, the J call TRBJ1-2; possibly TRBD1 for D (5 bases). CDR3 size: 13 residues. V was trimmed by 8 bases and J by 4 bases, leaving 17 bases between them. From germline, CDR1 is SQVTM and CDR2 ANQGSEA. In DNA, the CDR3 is TGCAGCATCAGACCCGAGACAGTCTATGGCTACACCTTC. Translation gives CSIRPETVYGYTF.

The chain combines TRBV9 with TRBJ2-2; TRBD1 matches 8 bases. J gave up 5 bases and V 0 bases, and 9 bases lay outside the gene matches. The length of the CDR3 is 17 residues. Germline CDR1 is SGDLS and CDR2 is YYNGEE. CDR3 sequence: CASSVATGQGGTGELFF. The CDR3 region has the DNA TGTGCCAGCAGCGTAGCTACAGGACAGGGAGGAACCGGGGAGCTGTTTTTT.

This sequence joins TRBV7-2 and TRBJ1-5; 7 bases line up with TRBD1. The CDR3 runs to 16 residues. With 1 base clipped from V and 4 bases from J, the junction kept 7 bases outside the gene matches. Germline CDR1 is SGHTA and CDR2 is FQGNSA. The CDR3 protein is CASSLVGTELNQPQHF. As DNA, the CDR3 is TGTGCCAGCAGCTTAGTTGGGACAGAACTGAATCAGCCCCAGCATTTT. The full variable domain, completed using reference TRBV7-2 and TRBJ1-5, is GAGVSQSPSNKVTEKGKDVELRCDPISGHTALYWYRQSLGQGLEFLIYFQGNSAPDKSGLPSDRFSAERTGGSVSTLTIQRTQQEDSAVYLCASSLVGTELNQPQHFGDGTRLSIL.

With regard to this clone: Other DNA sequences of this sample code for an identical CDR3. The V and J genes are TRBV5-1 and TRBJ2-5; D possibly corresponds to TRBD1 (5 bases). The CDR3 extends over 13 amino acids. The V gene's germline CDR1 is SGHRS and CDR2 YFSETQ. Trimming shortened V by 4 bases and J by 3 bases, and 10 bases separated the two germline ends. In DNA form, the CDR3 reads TGCGCCAGCAGCCTGCAGGGTGAAGAGACCCAGTACTTC. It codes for CASSLQGEETQYF. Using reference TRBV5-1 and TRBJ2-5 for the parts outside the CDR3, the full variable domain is KAGVTQTPRYLIKTRGQQVTLSCSPISGHRSVSWYQQTPGQGLQFLFEYFSETQRNKGNFPGRFSGRQFSNSRSEMNVSTLELGDSALYLCASSLQGEETQYFGPGTRLLVL.

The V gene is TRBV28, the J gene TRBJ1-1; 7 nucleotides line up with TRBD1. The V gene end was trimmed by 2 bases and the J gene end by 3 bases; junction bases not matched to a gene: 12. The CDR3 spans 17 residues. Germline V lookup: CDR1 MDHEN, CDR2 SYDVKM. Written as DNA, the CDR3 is TGTGCCAGCAGTTTACCGACGAACAGGGGTTGGGACACTGAAGCTTTCTTT. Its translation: CASSLPTNRGWDTEAFF.

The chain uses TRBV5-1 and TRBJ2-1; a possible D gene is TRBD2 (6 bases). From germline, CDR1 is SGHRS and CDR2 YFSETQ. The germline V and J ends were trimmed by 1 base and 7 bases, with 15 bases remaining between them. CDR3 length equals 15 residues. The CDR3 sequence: CASSLFSGVGNEQFF. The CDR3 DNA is TGCGCCAGCAGCTTGTTCTCGGGGGTGGGGAATGAGCAGTTCTTC.

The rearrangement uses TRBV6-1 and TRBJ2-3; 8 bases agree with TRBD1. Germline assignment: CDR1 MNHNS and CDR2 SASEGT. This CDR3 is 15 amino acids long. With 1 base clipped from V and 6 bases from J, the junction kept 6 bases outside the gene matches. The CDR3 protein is CASSEGTGIKDTQYF. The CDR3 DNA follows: TGTGCCAGCAGTGAAGGGACAGGGATTAAGGATACGCAGTATTTT.

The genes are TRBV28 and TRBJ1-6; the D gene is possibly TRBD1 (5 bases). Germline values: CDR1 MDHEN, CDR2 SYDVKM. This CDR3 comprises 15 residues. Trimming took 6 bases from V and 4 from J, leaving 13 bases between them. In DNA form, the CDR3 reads TGTGCCAGCAGCCAACTGACAGCTTATAATTCACCCCTCCACTTT. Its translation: CASSQLTAYNSPLHF.

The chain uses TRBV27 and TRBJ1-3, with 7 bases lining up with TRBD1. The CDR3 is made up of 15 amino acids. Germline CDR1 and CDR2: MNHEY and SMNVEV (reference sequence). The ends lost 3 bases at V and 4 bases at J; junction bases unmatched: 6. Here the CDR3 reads CASSLEGADGNTIYF. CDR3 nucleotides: TGTGCCAGCAGTTTGGAGGGGGCGGACGGAAACACCATATATTTT.

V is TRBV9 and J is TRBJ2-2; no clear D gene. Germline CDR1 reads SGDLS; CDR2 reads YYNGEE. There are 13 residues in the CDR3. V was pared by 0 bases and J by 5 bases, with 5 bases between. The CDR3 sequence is CASSVVQTGELFF. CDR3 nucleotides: TGTGCCAGCAGCGTAGTACAGACCGGGGAGCTGTTTTTT.

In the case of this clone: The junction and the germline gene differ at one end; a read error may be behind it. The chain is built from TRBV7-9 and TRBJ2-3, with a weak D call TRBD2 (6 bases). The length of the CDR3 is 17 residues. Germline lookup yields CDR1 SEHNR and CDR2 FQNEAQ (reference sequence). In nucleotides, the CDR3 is TGTTCCAGCAGCTTGAGTTTGTTCCAGAGCGGGACAGATACGCAGTATTTT. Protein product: CSSSLSLFQSGTDTQYF.

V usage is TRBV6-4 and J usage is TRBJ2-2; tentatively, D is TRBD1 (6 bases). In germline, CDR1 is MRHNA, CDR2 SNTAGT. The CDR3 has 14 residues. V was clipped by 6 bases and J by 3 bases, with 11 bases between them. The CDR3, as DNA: TGTGCCAGCAGCATTACAGGGTACACCGGGGAGCTGTTTTTT. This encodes CASSITGYTGELFF.

CDR3: CASSVPPDFTDTQYF. In DNA form, the CDR3 reads TGTGCCAGCAGTGTTCCTCCCGACTTCACAGATACGCAGTATTTT. The J gene is TRBJ2-3, the V gene TRBV6-1; D not resolved. The CDR3 spans 15 residues. CDR1 MNHNS and CDR2 SASEGT come from the germline V gene. Trimming took 4 bases from V and 2 from J, leaving 13 bases between them.

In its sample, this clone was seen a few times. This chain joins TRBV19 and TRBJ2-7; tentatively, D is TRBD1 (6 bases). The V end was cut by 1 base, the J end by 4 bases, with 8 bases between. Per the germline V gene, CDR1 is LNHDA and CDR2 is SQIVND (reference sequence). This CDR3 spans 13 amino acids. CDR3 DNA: TGTGCCAGTAGTATAGCAGGGGCTTACGAGCAGTACTTC. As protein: CASSIAGAYEQYF. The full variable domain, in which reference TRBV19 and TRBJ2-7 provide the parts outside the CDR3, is DGGITQSPKYLFRKEGQNVTLSCEQNLNHDAMYWYRQDPGQGLRLIYYSQIVNDFQKGDIAEGYSVSREKKESFPLTVTSAQKNPTAFYLCASSIAGAYEQYFGPGTRLTVT.

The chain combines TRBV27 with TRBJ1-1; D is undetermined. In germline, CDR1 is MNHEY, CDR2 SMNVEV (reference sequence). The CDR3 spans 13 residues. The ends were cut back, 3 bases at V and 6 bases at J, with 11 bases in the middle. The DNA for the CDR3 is TGTGCCAGCAGTTTCAGACACCCAGCTGAAGCTTTCTTT. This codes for CASSFRHPAEAFF.

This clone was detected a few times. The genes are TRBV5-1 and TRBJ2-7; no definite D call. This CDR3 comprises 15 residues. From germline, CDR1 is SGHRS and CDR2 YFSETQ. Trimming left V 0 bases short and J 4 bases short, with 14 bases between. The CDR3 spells CASSLEEKTAYEQYF. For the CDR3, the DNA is TGCGCCAGCAGCTTGGAGGAAAAGACTGCATACGAGCAGTACTTC.

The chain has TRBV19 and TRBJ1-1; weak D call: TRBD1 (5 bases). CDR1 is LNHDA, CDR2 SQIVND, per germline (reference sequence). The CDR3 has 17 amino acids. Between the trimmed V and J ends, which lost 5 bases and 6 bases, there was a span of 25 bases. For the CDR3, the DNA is TGTGCCAGTAGTCCTTCACCCGATCGGGGGGGAGGGCCTGAAGCTTTCTTT. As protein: CASSPSPDRGGGPEAFF.

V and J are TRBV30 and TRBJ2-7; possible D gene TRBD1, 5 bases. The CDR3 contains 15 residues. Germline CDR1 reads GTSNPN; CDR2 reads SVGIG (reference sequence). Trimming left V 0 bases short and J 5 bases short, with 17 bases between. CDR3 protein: CAWSVGQGPSDEQYF. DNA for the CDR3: TGTGCCTGGAGTGTCGGGCAGGGCCCCTCTGACGAGCAGTACTTC.

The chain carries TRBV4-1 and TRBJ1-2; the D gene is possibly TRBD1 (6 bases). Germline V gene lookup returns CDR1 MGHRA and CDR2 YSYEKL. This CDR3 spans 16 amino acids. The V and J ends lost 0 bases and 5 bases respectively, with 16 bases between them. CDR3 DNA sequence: TGCGCCAGCAGCCAAGATCGGCAGGGGTCAGATTATGGCTACACCTTC. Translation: CASSQDRQGSDYGYTF.